The source of this TCR beta chain is a study of blood T cell repertoires in COVID-19 (dated by TCRdb to about 2020). Regarding the research as a whole: Collaborator samples came from the United States, Italy and Spain and covered acute and convalescent phases of COVID-19. The material from the prospective study consisted of cDNA or gDNA derived from T cells, B-cell-depleted T cells, or PBMCs. Deeply sampled blood TCRbeta repertoires from subjects exposed to, actively infected with, or recovered from COVID-19 were included in the dataset. A freely available public database, intended as a resource for researchers studying the immune response to SARS-CoV-2, is where the repertoires were released. The samples were drawn from the first 160 participants of the ongoing ImmuneRACE study and from 1,200 or so subjects provided by 6 global collaborators. Nearly every sample came with metadata listing a de-identified subject ID, COVID-19 status, age in years and sex. HLA class I and class II types, where available, came from metadata supplied by the sample provider rather than from assay-based typing. What the authors observed across the whole study: How much clinical and demographic metadata was included differed by source and by participant, and the metadata was provided uncurated.

Note on this clone: Its antigen target is currently unknown. Per-base quality was not reported, and no clone a single base away is much larger than it.

Ends trimmed: V by 0 bases, J by 7 bases; bases unmatched to a gene: 10. The CDR3 goes from the cysteine to the phenylalanine over 17 residues. The CDR3 DNA has 51 bases and is translated from base 1. CDR1 and CDR2 (MGHRA, YSYEKL) derive from the germline V gene. TCRbeta CDR3 regions were amplified from genomic DNA using the immunoSEQ Assay, a bias-controlled multiplex PCR. In the paper's pipeline: The number of nucleated cells in each sample was estimated by amplification of reference gene primers within the assay. To quantify the absolute abundance of each unique TCRbeta CDR3 rearrangement, sequence reads were collapsed and filtered. For each sample, productive Simpson clonality was calculated as the square root of Simpson's diversity index across productive rearrangements. TCRdb mirrors the immuneACCESS table, restricted to in-frame sequences. Some clones are absent from its copies; in checked studies, under half trace to an unresolved V gene, and the reason for the others is unknown. V, J and clone size derive from that table, while D and trimming were established from the DNA sequence. For this sample there are 100,000 to 150,000 clones; around 74% appear just once. Together, the top ten hold around 6.2% of the sample.

One collaborating source in Seattle enrolled patients during active infection and followed them longitudinally through the course of disease. The collaborating institutions used their own protocols to collect whole blood in K2EDTA tubes. Collaborator samples were shipped for TCRbeta analysis as frozen whole blood, isolated PBMCs, or DNA extracted from either sample type. The sequence links TRBV4-1 to TRBJ2-7; 12 central bases correspond to TRBD2. The receptor's source is an older man with COVID-19, enrolled during active disease. The sequenced sample consisted of peripheral blood. The encoded CDR3 is CASSQDLRTSGIGEQYF. The DNA sequence is TGCGCCAGCAGCCAAGACCTAAGGACTAGCGGGATAGGGGAGCAGTACTTC.